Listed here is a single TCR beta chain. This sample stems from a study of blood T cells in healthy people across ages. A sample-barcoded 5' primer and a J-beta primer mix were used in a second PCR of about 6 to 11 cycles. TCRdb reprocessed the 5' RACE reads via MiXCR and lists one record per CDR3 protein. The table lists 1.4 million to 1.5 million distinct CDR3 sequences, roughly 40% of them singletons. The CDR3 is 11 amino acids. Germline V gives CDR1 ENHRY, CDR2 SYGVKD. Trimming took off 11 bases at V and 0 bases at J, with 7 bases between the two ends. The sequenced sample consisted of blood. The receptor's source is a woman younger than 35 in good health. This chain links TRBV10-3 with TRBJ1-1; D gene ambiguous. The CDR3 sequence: CASAVNTEAFF. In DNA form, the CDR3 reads TGTGCCTCCGCGGTGAACACTGAAGCTTTCTTT.